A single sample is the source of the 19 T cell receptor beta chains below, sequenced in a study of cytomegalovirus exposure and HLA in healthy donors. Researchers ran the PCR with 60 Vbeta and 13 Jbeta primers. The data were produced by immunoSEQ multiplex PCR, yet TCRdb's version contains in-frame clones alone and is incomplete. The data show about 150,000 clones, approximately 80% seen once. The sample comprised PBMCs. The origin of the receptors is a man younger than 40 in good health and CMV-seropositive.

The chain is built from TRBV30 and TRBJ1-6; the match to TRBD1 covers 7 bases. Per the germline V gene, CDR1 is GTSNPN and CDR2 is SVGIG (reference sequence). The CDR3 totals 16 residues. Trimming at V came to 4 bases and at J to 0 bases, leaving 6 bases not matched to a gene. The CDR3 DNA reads TGTGCCTGGAAGGTGGGACAGAGCTCCTATAATTCACCCCTCCACTTT. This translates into CAWKVGQSSYNSPLHF.

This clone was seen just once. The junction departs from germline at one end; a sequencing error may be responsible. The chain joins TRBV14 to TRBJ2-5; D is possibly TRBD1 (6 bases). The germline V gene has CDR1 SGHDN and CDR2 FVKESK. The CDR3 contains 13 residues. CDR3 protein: CASSQDWTEAQYF. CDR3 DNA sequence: TGTGCCAGCAGCCAAGATTGGACAGAGGCCCAGTACTTC.

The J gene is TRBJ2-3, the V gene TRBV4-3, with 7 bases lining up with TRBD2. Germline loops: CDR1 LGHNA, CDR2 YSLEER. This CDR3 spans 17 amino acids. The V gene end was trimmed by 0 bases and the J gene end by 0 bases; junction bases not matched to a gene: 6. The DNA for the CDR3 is TGCGCCAGCAGCCAAGATTCGCCAGCGGGGAGCACAGATACGCAGTATTTT. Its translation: CASSQDSPAGSTDTQYF.

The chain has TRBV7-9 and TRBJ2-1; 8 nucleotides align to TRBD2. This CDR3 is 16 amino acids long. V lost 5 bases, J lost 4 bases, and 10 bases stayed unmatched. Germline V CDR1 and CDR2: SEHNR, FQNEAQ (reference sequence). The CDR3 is CASSPSGSLSYNEQFF. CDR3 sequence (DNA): TGTGCCAGCAGCCCCAGCGGGAGCTTATCGTACAATGAGCAGTTCTTC.

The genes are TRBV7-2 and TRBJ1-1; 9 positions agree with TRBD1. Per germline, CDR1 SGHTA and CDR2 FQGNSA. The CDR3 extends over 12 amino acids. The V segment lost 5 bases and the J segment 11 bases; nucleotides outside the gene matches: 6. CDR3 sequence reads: CASSTDRGVAFF. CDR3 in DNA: TGTGCCAGCAGCACAGACAGGGGGGTGGCTTTCTTT.

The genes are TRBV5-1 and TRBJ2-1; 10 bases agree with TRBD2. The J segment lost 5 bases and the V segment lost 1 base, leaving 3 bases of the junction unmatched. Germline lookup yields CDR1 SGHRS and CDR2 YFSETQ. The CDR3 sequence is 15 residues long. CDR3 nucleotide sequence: TGCGCCAGCAGCTTGAGGACTAGCGGAAACAATGAGCAGTTCTTC. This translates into CASSLRTSGNNEQFF.

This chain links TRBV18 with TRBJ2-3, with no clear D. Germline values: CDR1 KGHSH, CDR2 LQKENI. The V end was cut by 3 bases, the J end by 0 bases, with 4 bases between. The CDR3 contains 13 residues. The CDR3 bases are TGTGCCAGCTCACCTATTAGCACAGATACGCAGTATTTT. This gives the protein CASSPISTDTQYF.

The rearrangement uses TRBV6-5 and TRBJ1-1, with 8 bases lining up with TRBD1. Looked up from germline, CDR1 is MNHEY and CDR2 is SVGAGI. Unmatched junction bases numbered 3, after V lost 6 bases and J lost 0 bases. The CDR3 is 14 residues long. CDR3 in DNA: TGTGCCAGCAGGAGACAGGGGATGAACACTGAAGCTTTCTTT. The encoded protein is CASRRQGMNTEAFF.

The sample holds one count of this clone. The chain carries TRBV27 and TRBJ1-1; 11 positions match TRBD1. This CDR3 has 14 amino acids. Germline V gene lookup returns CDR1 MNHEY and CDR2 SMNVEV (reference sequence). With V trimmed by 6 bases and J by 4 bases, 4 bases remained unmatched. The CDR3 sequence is CASRRTGGITEAFF. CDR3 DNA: TGTGCCAGCAGGCGGACAGGGGGCATCACTGAAGCTTTCTTT.

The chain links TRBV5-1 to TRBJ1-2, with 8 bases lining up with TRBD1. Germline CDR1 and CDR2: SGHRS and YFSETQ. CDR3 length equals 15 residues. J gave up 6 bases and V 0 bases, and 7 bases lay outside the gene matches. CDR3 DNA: TGCGCCAGCAGCTTGGATACAGGGGGTAAGAATGGCTACACCTTC. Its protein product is CASSLDTGGKNGYTF.

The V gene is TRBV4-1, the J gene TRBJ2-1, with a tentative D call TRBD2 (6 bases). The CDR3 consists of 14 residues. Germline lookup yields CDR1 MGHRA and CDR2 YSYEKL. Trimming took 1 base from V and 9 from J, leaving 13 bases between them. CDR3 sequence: CASSQAAKGGEQFF. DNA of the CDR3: TGCGCCAGCAGCCAAGCGGCTAAGGGAGGTGAGCAGTTCTTC.

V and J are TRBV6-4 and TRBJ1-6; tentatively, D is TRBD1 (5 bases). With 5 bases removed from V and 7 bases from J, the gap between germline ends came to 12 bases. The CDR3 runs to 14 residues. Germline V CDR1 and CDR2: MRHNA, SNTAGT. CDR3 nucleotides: TGTGCCAGCAGTTTTCAGGGCGGCAATTCACCCCTCCACTTT. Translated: CASSFQGGNSPLHF.

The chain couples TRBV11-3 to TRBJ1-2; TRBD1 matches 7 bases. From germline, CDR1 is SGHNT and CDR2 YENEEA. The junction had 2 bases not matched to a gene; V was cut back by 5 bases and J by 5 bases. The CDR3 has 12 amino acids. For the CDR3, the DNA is TGTGCCAGCAGCCCACAGGGGTATGGCTACACCTTC. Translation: CASSPQGYGYTF.

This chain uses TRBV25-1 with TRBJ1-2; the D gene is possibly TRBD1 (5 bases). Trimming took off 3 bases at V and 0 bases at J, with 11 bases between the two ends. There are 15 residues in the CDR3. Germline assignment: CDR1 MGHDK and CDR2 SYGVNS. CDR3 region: CASSDLRDPNYGYTF. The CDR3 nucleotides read TGTGCCAGCAGTGATCTCAGGGATCCTAACTATGGCTACACCTTC.

The CDR3 is CASTPSTGTYYGYTF. The CDR3 bases are TGTGCCAGTACCCCTTCGACAGGGACCTACTATGGCTACACCTTC. The chain uses TRBV19 and TRBJ1-2; 7 bases align to TRBD1. J gave up 3 bases and V 7 bases, and 11 bases lay outside the gene matches. Germline V lookup: CDR1 LNHDA, CDR2 SQIVND (reference sequence). The CDR3 runs to 15 residues.

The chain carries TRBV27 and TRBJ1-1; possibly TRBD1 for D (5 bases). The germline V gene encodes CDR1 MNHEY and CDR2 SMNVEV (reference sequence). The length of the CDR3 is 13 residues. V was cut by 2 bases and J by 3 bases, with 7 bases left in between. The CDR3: CASSLKGDTEAFF. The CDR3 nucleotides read TGTGCCAGCAGTTTAAAAGGGGACACTGAAGCTTTCTTT.

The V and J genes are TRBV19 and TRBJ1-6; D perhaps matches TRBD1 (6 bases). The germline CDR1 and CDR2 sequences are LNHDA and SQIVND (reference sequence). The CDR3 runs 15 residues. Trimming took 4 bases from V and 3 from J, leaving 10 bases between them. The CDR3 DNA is TGTGCCAGTAGTACGACAGGAGTCTATAATTCACCCCTCCACTTT. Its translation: CASSTTGVYNSPLHF.

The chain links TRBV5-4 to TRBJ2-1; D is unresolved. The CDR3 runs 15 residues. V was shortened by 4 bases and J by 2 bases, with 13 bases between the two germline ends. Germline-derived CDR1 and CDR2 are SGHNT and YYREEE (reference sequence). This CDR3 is CASSSRSDAYNEQFF. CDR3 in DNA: TGTGCCAGCAGCAGCCGGAGCGACGCCTACAATGAGCAGTTCTTC.

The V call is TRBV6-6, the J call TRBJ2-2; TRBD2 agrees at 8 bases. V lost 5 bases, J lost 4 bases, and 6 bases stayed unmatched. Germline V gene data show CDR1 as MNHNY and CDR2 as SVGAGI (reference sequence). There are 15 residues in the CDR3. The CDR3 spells CASSRAGASTGELFF. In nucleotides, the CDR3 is TGTGCCAGCAGTCGAGCGGGGGCTTCCACCGGGGAGCTGTTTTTT.